What follows are 2 T cell receptor beta chains derived from one specimen sequenced in a study of blood T cell repertoires in COVID-19. Sequencing used immunoSEQ multiplex PCR; TCRdb keeps in-frame clones, though not all of them. The table shows 360,000 or so clones, with around 90% occurring only once. Sequencing was done on a sample of peripheral blood. The receptor set was obtained from a man younger than 30 with active or convalescent COVID-19.

The V and J genes are TRBV6-5 and TRBJ2-7, with TRBD2 as a possible D gene (5 bases). The CDR3 loop spans 13 amino acids. V was pared by 5 bases and J by 2 bases, with 10 bases between. Germline V CDR1 and CDR2: MNHEY, SVGAGI. CDR3: CASSRETAYEQYF. The CDR3 nucleotides are TGTGCCAGCAGTCGGGAAACCGCCTACGAGCAGTACTTC.

The J gene is TRBJ2-1, the V gene TRBV27, with a tentative D call TRBD1 (5 bases). CDR1 MNHEY and CDR2 SMNVEV come from the germline V gene (reference sequence). The V and J ends lost 3 bases and 10 bases respectively, with 10 bases between them. The CDR3 is 12 residues long. The CDR3, as DNA: TGTGCCAGCAGTTTTCCAGGGTGGGAGCAGTTCTTC. Its translation: CASSFPGWEQFF.